This T cell receptor beta chain was identified in a study of T cells in pancreatic ductal adenocarcinoma. Study observations and caveats: Blood clonality (roughly 0.07) did not differ significantly from tumor (approximately 0.1). The resected pancreatic cancer cohort was biased toward the minority with early-stage disease.

No neoadjuvant therapy was given to the selected pancreatic ductal adenocarcinoma patients before their surgery. As regards this clone: Antigen: not known.

Using immunoSEQ multiplex PCR, the repertoire was profiled, and TCRdb retains in-frame clones only, with some absent. Of 16,000 or so clones listed, under 95% were seen once; the top ten hold about 15%. V dropped 3 bases and J dropped 1; count of bases not matched to a gene: 15. Germline CDR1 and CDR2: SEHNR and FQNEAQ (reference sequence). The CDR3 consists of 19 residues. The material sequenced was PBMCs. The V and J genes are TRBV7-9 and TRBJ1-5; 7 bases map to TRBD1. The clonotype comes from a human donor with pancreatic ductal adenocarcinoma. The CDR3 sequence is CASSLLGGGGGLSNQPQHF. In DNA, the CDR3 is TGTGCCAGCAGCTTGCTAGGAGGGGGCGGGGGCCTGAGCAATCAGCCCCAGCATTTT. Full variable domain (remainder filled in from reference TRBV7-9 and TRBJ1-5): DTGVSQNPRHKITKRGQNVTFRCDPISEHNRLYWYRQTLGQGPEFLTYFQNEAQLEKSRLLSDRFSAERPKGSFSTLEIQRTEQGDSAMYLCASSLLGGGGGLSNQPQHFGDGTRLSIL.